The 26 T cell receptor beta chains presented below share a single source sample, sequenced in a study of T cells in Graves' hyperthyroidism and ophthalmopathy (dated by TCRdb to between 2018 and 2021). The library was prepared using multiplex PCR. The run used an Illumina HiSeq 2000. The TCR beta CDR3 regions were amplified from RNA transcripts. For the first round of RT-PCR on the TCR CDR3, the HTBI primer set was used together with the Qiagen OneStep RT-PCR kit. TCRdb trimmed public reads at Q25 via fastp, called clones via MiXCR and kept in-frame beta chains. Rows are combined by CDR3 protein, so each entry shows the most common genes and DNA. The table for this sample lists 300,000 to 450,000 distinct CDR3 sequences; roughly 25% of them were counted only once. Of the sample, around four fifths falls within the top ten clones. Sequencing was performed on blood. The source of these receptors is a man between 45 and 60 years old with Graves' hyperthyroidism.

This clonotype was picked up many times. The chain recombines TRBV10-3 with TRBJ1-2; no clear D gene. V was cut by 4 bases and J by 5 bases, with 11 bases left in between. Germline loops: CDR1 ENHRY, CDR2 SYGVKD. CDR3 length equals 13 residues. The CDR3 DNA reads TGTGCCATCAGTGGCAGGTCCGGGTATGGCTACACCTTC. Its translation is CAISGRSGYGYTF.

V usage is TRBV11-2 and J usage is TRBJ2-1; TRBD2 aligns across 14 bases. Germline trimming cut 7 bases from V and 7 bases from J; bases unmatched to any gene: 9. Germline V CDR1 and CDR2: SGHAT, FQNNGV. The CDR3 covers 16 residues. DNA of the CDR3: TGTGCCAGCACCAGGGGACTAGCGGGAGAACAGAATGAGCAGTTCTTC. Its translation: CASTRGLAGEQNEQFF.

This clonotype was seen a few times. CDR3 protein: CASSLLRTGSSYNEQFF. The CDR3 DNA sequence: TGTGCCAGCAGCTTATTGAGAACAGGGAGCTCCTACAATGAGCAGTTCTTC. The chain joins TRBV5-6 to TRBJ2-1, with TRBD1 as a possible D gene (6 bases). Germline CDR1 SGHDT, CDR2 YYEEEE. The CDR3 has 17 amino acids. The germline V and J ends were trimmed by 2 bases and 0 bases, with 15 bases remaining between them.

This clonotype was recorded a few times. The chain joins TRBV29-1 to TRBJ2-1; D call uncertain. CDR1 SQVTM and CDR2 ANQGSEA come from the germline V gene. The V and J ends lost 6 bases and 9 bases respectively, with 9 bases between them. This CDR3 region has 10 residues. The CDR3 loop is CSVSDIEQFF. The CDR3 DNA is TGCAGCGTCTCAGACATTGAGCAGTTCTTC.

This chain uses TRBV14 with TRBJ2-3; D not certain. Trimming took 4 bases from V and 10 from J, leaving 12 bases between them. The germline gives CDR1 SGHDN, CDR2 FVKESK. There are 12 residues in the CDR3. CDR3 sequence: CASSPTESAQYF. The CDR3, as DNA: TGTGCCAGCAGCCCCACGGAGTCGGCGCAGTATTTT.

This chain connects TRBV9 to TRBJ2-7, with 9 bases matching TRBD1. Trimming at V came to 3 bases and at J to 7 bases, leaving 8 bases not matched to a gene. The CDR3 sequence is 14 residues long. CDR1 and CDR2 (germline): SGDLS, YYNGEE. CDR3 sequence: CASSGPGQGREQYF. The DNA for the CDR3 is TGTGCCAGCAGCGGTCCGGGACAGGGAAGGGAGCAGTACTTC.

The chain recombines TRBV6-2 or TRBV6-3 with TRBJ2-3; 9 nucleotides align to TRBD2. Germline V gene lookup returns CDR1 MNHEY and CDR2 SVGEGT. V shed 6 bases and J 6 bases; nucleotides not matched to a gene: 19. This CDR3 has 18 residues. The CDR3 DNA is TGTGCCAGCAGCCCCAGGGGAGCTAGCGGGATACCCACCGATACGCAGTATTTT. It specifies CASSPRGASGIPTDTQYF.

In DNA, the CDR3 is TGTGCCAGCACCGCCAGCCCGGAGCGGATCAATGAGCAGTTCTTC. This sequence encodes CASTASPERINEQFF. This chain connects TRBV7-9 to TRBJ2-1; tentative D call: TRBD2 (5 bases). The germline V gene has CDR1 SEHNR and CDR2 FQNEAQ (reference sequence). The CDR3 has 15 residues. Trimming removed 7 bases from V and 6 bases from J, with 19 bases in between.

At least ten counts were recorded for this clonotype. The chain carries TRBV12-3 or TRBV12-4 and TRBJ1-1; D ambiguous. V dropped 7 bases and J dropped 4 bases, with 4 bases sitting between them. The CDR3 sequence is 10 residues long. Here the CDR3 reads CASTSTEAFF. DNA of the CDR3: TGTGCCAGCACTAGCACTGAAGCTTTCTTT.

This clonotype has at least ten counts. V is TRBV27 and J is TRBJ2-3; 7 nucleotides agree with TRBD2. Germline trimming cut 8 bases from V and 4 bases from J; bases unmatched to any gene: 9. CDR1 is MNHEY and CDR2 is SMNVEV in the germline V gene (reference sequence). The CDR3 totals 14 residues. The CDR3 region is CASSSGARSDTQYF. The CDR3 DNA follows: TGTGCCAGCTCTAGCGGAGCTAGGTCAGATACGCAGTATTTT.

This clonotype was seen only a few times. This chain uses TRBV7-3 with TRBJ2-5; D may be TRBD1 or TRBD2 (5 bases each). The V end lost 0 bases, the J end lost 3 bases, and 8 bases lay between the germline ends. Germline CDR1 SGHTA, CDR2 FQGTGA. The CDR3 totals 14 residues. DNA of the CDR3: TGTGCCAGCAGCTTAACGGGGGTGAAAGAGACCCAGTACTTC. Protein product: CASSLTGVKETQYF.

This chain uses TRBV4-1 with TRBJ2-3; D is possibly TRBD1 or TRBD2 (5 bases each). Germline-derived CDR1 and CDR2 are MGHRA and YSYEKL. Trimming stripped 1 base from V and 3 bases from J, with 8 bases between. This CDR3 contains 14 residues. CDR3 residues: CASSQGGETDTQYF. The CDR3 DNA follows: TGCGCCAGCAGCCAAGGAGGGGAAACAGATACGCAGTATTTT.

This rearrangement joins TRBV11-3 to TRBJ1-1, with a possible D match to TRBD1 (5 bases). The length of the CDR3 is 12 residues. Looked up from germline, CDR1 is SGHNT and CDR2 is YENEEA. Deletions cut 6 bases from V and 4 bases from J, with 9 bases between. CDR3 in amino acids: CASRDGTTEAFF. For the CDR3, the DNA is TGTGCCAGCAGGGACGGGACCACTGAAGCTTTCTTT.

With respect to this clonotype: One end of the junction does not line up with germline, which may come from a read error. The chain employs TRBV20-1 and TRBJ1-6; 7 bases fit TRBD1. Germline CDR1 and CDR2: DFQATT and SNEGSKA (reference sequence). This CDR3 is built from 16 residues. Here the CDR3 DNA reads TGCAGTGCTAGAGATAGTACGACAGGGAGGGATTCACCCCTCTACTTT. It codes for CSARDSTTGRDSPLYF.

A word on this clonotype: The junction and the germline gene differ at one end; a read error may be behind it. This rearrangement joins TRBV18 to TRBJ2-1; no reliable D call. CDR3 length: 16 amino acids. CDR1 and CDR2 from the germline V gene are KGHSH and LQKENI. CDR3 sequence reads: CASSPPAGSAYNEQFF. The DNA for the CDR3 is TGTGCCAGCTCGCCACCCGCCGGTTCCGCGTACAATGAGCAGTTCTTC.

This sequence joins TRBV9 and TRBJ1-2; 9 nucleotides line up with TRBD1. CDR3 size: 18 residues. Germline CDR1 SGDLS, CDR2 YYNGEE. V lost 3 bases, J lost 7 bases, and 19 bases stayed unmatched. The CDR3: CASSALGRQGEFGSGYTF. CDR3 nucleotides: TGTGCCAGCAGCGCCTTAGGAAGACAGGGGGAGTTCGGATCTGGCTACACCTTC.

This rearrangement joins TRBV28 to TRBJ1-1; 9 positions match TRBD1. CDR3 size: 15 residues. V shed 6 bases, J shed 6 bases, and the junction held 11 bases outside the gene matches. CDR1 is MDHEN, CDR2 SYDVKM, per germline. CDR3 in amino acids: CASSTPGTGRAEAFF. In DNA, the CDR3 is TGTGCCAGCAGCACCCCGGGGACAGGGCGAGCTGAAGCTTTCTTT. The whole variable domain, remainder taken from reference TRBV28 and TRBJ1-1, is DVKVTQSSRYLVKRTGEKVFLECVQDMDHENMFWYRQDPGLGLRLIYFSYDVKMKEKGDIPEGYSVSREKKERFSLILESASTNQTSMYLCASSTPGTGRAEAFFGQGTRLTVV.

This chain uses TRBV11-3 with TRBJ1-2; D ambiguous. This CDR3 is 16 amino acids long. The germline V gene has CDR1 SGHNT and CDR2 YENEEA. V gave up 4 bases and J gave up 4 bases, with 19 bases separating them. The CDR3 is CASSSDATIATYGYTF. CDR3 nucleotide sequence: TGTGCCAGCAGCTCCGATGCGACAATAGCAACCTATGGCTACACCTTC.

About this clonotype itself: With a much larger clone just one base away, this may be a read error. The CDR3 DNA sequence: TGTGCCAGCAGTGAGGGGTATGGCTACACCTTC. Its protein is CASSEGYGYTF. The V gene is TRBV6-1, the J gene TRBJ1-2; D ambiguous. There are 11 residues in the CDR3. The V end lost 3 bases, the J end lost 5 bases, and 4 bases lay between the germline ends. The germline gives CDR1 MNHNS, CDR2 SASEGT.

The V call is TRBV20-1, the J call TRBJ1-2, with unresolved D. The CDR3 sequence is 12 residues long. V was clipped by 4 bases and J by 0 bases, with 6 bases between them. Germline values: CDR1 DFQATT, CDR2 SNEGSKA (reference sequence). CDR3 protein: CSAKLTNYGYTF. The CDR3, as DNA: TGCAGTGCTAAGCTGACTAACTATGGCTACACCTTC.

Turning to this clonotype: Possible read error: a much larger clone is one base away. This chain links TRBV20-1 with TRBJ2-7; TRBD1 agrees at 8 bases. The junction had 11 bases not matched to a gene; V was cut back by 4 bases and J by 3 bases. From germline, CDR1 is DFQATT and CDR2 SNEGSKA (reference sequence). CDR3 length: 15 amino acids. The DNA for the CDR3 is TGCAGTGCTATTAAGGCAGGGGGCGCGGGCTACGAGCAGTACTTC. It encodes CSAIKAGGAGYEQYF.

The CDR3 region is CASSSATSGRANEQFF. The DNA for the CDR3 is TGTGCCAGCAGCTCGGCTACTAGCGGGAGGGCCAATGAGCAGTTCTTC. The V call is TRBV5-4, the J call TRBJ2-1; 13 positions agree with TRBD2. The length of the CDR3 is 16 residues. Looked up from germline, CDR1 is SGHNT and CDR2 is YYREEE (reference sequence). Germline trimming cut 3 bases from V and 6 bases from J; bases unmatched to any gene: 6.

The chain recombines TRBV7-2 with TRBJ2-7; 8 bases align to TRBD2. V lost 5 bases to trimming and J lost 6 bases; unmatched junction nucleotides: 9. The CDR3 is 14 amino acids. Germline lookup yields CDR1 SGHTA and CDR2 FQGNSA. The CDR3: CASSVGAGVGEQYF. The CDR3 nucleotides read TGTGCCAGCAGCGTTGGAGCGGGAGTGGGCGAGCAGTACTTC.

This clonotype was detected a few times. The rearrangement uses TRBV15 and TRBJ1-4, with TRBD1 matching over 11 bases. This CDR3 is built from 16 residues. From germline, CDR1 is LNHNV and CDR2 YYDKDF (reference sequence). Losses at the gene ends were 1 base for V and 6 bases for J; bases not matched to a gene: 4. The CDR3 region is CATSRGAGQGDEKLFF. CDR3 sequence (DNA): TGTGCCACCAGCAGAGGTGCGGGACAGGGGGATGAAAAACTGTTTTTT.

The CDR3 spells CASSFDKNEKLFF. The DNA of the CDR3 is TGTGCCAGCAGCTTTGACAAGAATGAAAAACTGTTTTTT. The chain uses TRBV7-3 and TRBJ1-4; no clear D gene. V lost 3 bases, J lost 5 bases, and 7 bases lay in between. Germline loops: CDR1 SGHTA, CDR2 FQGTGA. This CDR3 is 13 amino acids long. Full variable domain (missing parts from reference TRBV7-3 and TRBJ1-4): GAGVSQTPSNKVTEKGKYVELRCDPISGHTALYWYRQSLGQGPEFLIYFQGTGAADDSGLPNDRFFAVRPEGSVSTLKIQRTERGDSAVYLCASSFDKNEKLFFGSGTQLSVL.

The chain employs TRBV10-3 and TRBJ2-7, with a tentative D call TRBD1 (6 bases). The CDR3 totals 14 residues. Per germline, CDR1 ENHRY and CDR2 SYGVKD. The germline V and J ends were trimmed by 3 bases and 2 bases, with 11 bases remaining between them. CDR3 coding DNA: TGTGCCATCAGTGATCTGGACAGCCCCTACGAGCAGTACTTC. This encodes CAISDLDSPYEQYF.